This T cell receptor (beta chain) originates from a study of response to subunit inactivated influenza vaccine. The table lists this clonotype with a few counts. Its antigen is unidentified. CDR3 length equals 15 residues. CDR1 MGHRA and CDR2 YSYEKL come from the germline V gene. The V end lost 4 bases, the J end lost 2 bases, and 13 bases lay between the germline ends. Overall study results and limits: The authors offered the suggestion that each seasonal influenza vaccination recruits few new T cells.

TCRdb re-called the RT-PCR reads through MiXCR, storing one row per CDR3 protein. This sample has hundreds of thousands of distinct CDR3 sequences; 6.5% to 8% occur once, and the top ten carry roughly 13%. The sequenced sample was PBMCs from blood, obtained roughly 24 months after vaccination. The chain carries TRBV4-1 and TRBJ2-3; D is unclear. This sequence was found in a man between 50 and 69 years old who received an inactivated influenza vaccine. CDR3 sequence: CASSPTVRTTDTQYF. Here the CDR3 DNA reads TGCGCCAGCAGCCCGACGGTCAGAACCACAGATACGCAGTATTTT.